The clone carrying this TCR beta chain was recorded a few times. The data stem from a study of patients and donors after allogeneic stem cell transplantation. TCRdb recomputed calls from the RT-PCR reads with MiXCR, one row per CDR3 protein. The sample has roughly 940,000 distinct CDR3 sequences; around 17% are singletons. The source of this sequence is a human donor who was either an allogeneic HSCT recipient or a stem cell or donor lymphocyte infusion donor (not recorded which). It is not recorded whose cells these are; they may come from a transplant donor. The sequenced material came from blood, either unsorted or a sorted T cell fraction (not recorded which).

This chain's CDR3 is CASSLSGIKPSYEQYF. Here the CDR3 DNA reads TGCGCCAGCAGCTTATCAGGGATAAAGCCTTCCTACGAGCAGTACTTC. The chain carries TRBV5-1 and TRBJ2-7; D may be TRBD1 (5 bases). Looked up from germline, CDR1 is SGHRS and CDR2 is YFSETQ. CDR3 length: 16 residues. V was cut by 2 bases and J by 1 base, with 16 bases left in between.